One and the same sample provided the 20 T cell receptor beta chains below, sequenced in a study of T cells in women clearing cervical HPV infection. Sequenced by immunoSEQ multiplex PCR; TCRdb stores in-frame clones only, minus some. This sample contains tens of thousands of clones. Sequenced sample: blood buffy coat. These receptors were taken from a woman aged 18 to 75 with a cervical HPV16 infection that either progressed to CIN3+ or cleared (not recorded which).

Regarding this clone: The missing CDR3 end, 3 residues past where the read stops, is filled in from the germline J gene. The genes are TRBV11-1 and TRBJ1-1; possible D gene TRBD1, 5 bases. Per germline, CDR1 SGHAT and CDR2 FQDESV (reference sequence). CDR3 length equals 13 residues. The ends were cut back, 2 bases at V and 7 bases at J, with 11 bases in the middle. The CDR3 region is CASSLNRQIEAFF. Incomplete CDR3 DNA: TGTGCCAGCAGCTTAAACCGACAGATTGAA.

About this clone itself: The CDR3 end lies 3 residues beyond the end of the read and is filled in from the germline J gene. The gene calls are TRBV14 and TRBJ2-4; D perhaps matches TRBD1 (7 bases). Germline V gene sequence: CDR1 SGHDN, CDR2 FVKESK. Trimming left V 4 bases short and J 1 base short, with 8 bases between. The CDR3 sequence is 14 residues long. CDR3 amino acids: CASSPGGAKNIQYF. Partial CDR3 DNA: TGTGCCAGCAGCCCAGGGGGGGCCAAAAACATT.

Points on this clone: The read ends 3 residues before the CDR3 terminus; that terminus is restored from the germline J gene. This sequence joins TRBV30 and TRBJ2-3, with D possibly TRBD1 on 5 matching bases. This CDR3 has 13 amino acids. CDR1 is GTSNPN, CDR2 SVGIG, per germline (reference sequence). The sequenced part of the CDR3 DNA is TGTGCCTGGAGTGTCGTTCGGAAGGGGACG. Translating it yields CAWSVVRKGT. The full-length CDR3 reads as CAWSVVRKGTQYF.

Remarks on this clone: Read coverage stops 3 residues before the CDR3 terminus; the germline J gene supplies the remainder. The gene calls are TRBV6-2 or TRBV6-3 and TRBJ2-1; D not certain. This CDR3 has 13 amino acids. Trimming cost V 0 bases and J 5 bases, with 5 bases left between them. CDR1 and CDR2 (germline): MNHEY, SVGEGT. The CDR3 DNA, read in part, is TGTGCCAGCAGTTACTCGCTAGACAATGAG. Protein product: CASSYSLDNE. The whole CDR3 sequence is CASSYSLDNEQFF.

As concerns this clone: The read stops 3 residues short of the end of the CDR3; the missing end is completed from the germline J gene. The chain joins TRBV19 to TRBJ2-7; D ambiguous. This CDR3 contains 14 residues. V lost 0 bases, J lost 4 bases, and 10 bases lay in between. Germline V CDR1 and CDR2: LNHDA, SQIVND (reference sequence). The CDR3 region is CASSIDPGEYEQYF. The covered CDR3 bases are TGTGCCAGTAGTATAGACCCCGGTGAATACGAG.

Concerning this clone itself: Coverage ceases 3 residues before the CDR3 finishes, and the germline J gene fills in the end. V usage is TRBV7-9 and J usage is TRBJ1-4; D not resolved. The CDR3 consists of 12 residues. Per germline, CDR1 SEHNR and CDR2 FQNEAQ (reference sequence). The V gene lost 0 bases and the J gene lost 7 bases, with 3 bases spanning the gap. The CDR3 loop is CASSLAREKLFF. CDR3 DNA (partial): TGTGCCAGCAGCTTAGCGCGTGAAAAA.

In regard to this clone: The read stops 3 residues short of the end of the CDR3; the missing end is completed from the germline J gene. This chain joins TRBV19 and TRBJ2-2, with TRBD2 as a possible D gene (6 bases). Germline V CDR1 and CDR2: LNHDA, SQIVND (reference sequence). CDR3 length equals 14 residues. The CDR3 loop is CASRPSRGAEKLFF. The CDR3 DNA, read in part, is TGTGCCAGTAGACCCTCGCGGGGCGCAGAAAAG.

Concerning this clone: The DNA ends 3 residues before the CDR3 does, and the rest of the CDR3 is filled in from the germline J gene. This rearrangement joins TRBV2 to TRBJ1-1, with a weak D call TRBD1 (5 bases). Trimming shortened V by 6 bases and J by 0 bases, and 14 bases separated the two germline ends. The length of the CDR3 is 15 residues. Germline assignment: CDR1 SNHLY and CDR2 FYNNEI. The CDR3 bases that were read are TGTGCCAGCAGGGGGGGGAGGGCAATGAACACTGAA. Amino acids: CASRGGRAMNTE. The whole CDR3 protein reads CASRGGRAMNTEAFF. Variable domain in full (rest from reference TRBV2 and TRBJ1-1): EPEVTQTPSHQVTQMGQEVILRCVPISNHLYFYWYRQILGQKVEFLVSFYNNEISEKSEIFDDQFSVERPDGSNFTLKIRSTKLEDSAMYFCASRGGRAMNTEAFFGQGTRLTVV.

On this clone: The read ends 3 residues early relative to the CDR3; the germline J gene fills the gap. The chain uses TRBV15 and TRBJ2-7; D call uncertain. Germline V gives CDR1 LNHNV, CDR2 YYDKDF (reference sequence). V lost 0 bases and J lost 3, with 9 bases in between. The CDR3 contains 14 residues. The CDR3 sequence: CATSRDLLLYEQYF. CDR3 DNA (partial): TGTGCCACCAGCAGAGATTTACTTCTCTACGAG.

Concerning this clone: Sequencing ends 3 residues short of the CDR3 end; the germline J gene provides the rest. V is TRBV2 and J is TRBJ1-1; D gene uncertain. There are 14 residues in the CDR3. The V end lost 1 base, the J end lost 7 bases, and 13 bases lay between the germline ends. Germline V gives CDR1 SNHLY, CDR2 FYNNEI. The DNA read from the CDR3 is TGTGCCAGCAGTGAAGGCCCACAGTATGTTGAA. Protein product: CASSEGPQYVE. The full CDR3 reads CASSEGPQYVEAFF.

A word on this clone: The sequenced fragment ends 3 residues before the CDR3 boundary, so the rest is inferred from the germline J gene. The V gene is TRBV5-6, the J gene TRBJ1-1, with TRBD1 as a possible D gene (5 bases). Germline V CDR1 and CDR2: SGHDT, YYEEEE. The V end was cut by 2 bases, the J end by 5 bases, with 7 bases between. This CDR3 is built from 12 residues. This chain's CDR3 is CASSLRGTEAFF. The CDR3 DNA, read in part, is TGTGCCAGCAGCTTAAGGGGTACTGAA.

Comments on this clone: The CDR3 is cut off 3 residues early in the read; its end comes from the germline J gene. This chain connects TRBV18 to TRBJ1-1, with D possibly matching TRBD1 (6 bases). The CDR3 runs to 14 residues. Germline CDR1 and CDR2: KGHSH and LQKENI. Trimming left V 2 bases short and J 5 bases short, with 12 bases between. The covered CDR3 bases are TGTGCCAGCTCACCAAGAGAGGGGGTAACTGAA. Translating it yields CASSPREGVTE. The whole CDR3 sequence is CASSPREGVTEAFF.

With regard to this clone: The read comes to an end 3 residues before the CDR3 does, leaving the germline J gene to fill in the end. The chain combines TRBV2 with TRBJ2-1, with 12 positions matching TRBD1. The CDR3 has 16 residues. Germline values: CDR1 SNHLY, CDR2 FYNNEI. With V trimmed by 9 bases and J by 0 bases, 6 bases remained unmatched. The CDR3 region is CARGTGGPSSYNEQFF. The DNA read from the CDR3 is TGTGCCAGAGGGACAGGGGGCCCTTCCTCCTACAATGAG. The full variable domain, in which reference TRBV2 and TRBJ2-1 provide the parts outside the CDR3, is EPEVTQTPSHQVTQMGQEVILRCVPISNHLYFYWYRQILGQKVEFLVSFYNNEISEKSEIFDDQFSVERPDGSNFTLKIRSTKLEDSAMYFCARGTGGPSSYNEQFFGPGTRLTVL.

Regarding this clone: From the germline J gene comes the end of the CDR3, since the read stops 3 residues before it. The rearrangement joins TRBV30 to TRBJ2-2, with a weak D call TRBD2 (6 bases). The V and J ends lost 6 bases and 4 bases respectively, with 12 bases between them. Per the germline V gene, CDR1 is GTSNPN and CDR2 is SVGIG (reference sequence). The CDR3 length is 13 residues. Partial CDR3 DNA: TGTGCCTGCTCGACTAGAGTCACCGGGGAG. Translation: CACSTRVTGE. The full CDR3 reads CACSTRVTGELFF.

On this clone itself: The CDR3 end lies 3 residues beyond the end of the read and is filled in from the germline J gene. The chain carries TRBV13 and TRBJ2-1; possibly TRBD2 for D (6 bases). Trimming took off 4 bases at V and 4 bases at J, with 11 bases between the two ends. Per the germline V gene, CDR1 is PRHDT and CDR2 is FYEKMQ (reference sequence). There are 14 residues in the CDR3. This chain's CDR3 is CASSSRDFYNEQFF. The sequenced CDR3 bases are TGTGCCAGCAGCTCTCGGGACTTTTACAATGAG.

A note on this clone: The sequenced fragment ends 3 residues before the CDR3 boundary, so the rest is inferred from the germline J gene. The chain joins TRBV7-7 to TRBJ2-5; 9 positions agree with TRBD1. The CDR3 is 14 amino acids. CDR1 is SSHAT, CDR2 FNYEAQ, per germline (reference sequence). V lost 3 bases and J lost 6; bases outside the gene matches: 5. The CDR3 region is CASSLGTGPQTQYF. CDR3 DNA, as far as it was read: TGTGCCAGCAGCTTGGGGACAGGGCCACAGACC.

Worth noting for this clone: The observed sequence ends 3 residues before the CDR3 terminus, with the missing tail filled in from the germline J gene. Different DNA sequences within this sample yield the same CDR3. The gene calls are TRBV20-1 and TRBJ2-7; 8 bases fit TRBD1. Trimming took 0 bases from V and 6 from J; bases not matched to a gene: 7. Germline V gene data show CDR1 as DFQATT and CDR2 as SNEGSKA (reference sequence). CDR3 length: 14 residues. CDR3 amino acids: CSARDLTGAGEQYF. The CDR3 bases that were read are TGCAGTGCTAGAGACCTGACAGGGGCGGGCGAG.

As regards this clone: From the germline J gene comes the end of the CDR3, since the read stops 3 residues before it. The chain recombines TRBV15 with TRBJ2-3; maybe TRBD1 (6 bases). Germline lookup yields CDR1 LNHNV and CDR2 YYDKDF (reference sequence). V gave up 0 bases and J gave up 2 bases, with 12 bases separating them. The CDR3 contains 16 residues. Here the CDR3 reads CATSREGHLYTDTQYF. Partial CDR3 DNA: TGTGCCACCAGCAGAGAGGGACATCTCTACACAGATACG. The complete variable domain, with remaining parts taken from reference TRBV15 and TRBJ2-3, reads DAMVIQNPRYQVTQFGKPVTLSCSQTLNHNVMYWYQQKSSQAPKLLFHYYDKDFNNEADTPDNFQSRRPNTSFCFLDIRSPGLGDTAMYLCATSREGHLYTDTQYFGPGTRLTVL.

On this clone: From the germline J gene comes the end of the CDR3, since the read stops 3 residues before it. The chain recombines TRBV7-3 with TRBJ2-3; TRBD2 matches 10 bases. Losses at the gene ends were 0 bases for V and 0 bases for J; bases not matched to a gene: 9. Germline V gives CDR1 SGHTA, CDR2 FQGTGA. The CDR3 consists of 19 residues. The CDR3 protein is CASSLTHLAGVGSTDTQYF. The sequenced part of the CDR3 DNA is TGTGCCAGCAGCTTAACACACCTAGCGGGAGTCGGTAGCACAGATACG.

In the case of this clone: The read terminates 3 residues ahead of where the CDR3 ends, so the germline J gene completes it. V usage is TRBV30 and J usage is TRBJ2-7, with 7 bases aligning to TRBD1. CDR1 is GTSNPN, CDR2 SVGIG, per germline (reference sequence). The CDR3 consists of 14 residues. With V trimmed by 1 base and J by 3 bases, 6 bases remained unmatched. The CDR3 is CAWSAGTELYEQYF. The DNA read from the CDR3 is TGTGCCTGGAGTGCCGGGACAGAACTCTACGAG.